This T cell receptor beta chain was recorded in a study of cytomegalovirus exposure and HLA in healthy donors. Study-wide results and caveats: According to reports, the classifier identified cytomegalovirus status with high specificity and sensitivity.

To note about this clone: Its antigen is not identified.

The CDR3 totals 16 residues. Germline CDR1 and CDR2: SQVTM and ANQGSEA. The V segment lost 4 bases and the J segment 1 base; nucleotides outside the gene matches: 10. The repertoire was sequenced with immunoSEQ multiplex PCR; TCRdb's copy has only in-frame clones and lacks some. Seen here are roughly 220,000 clones, around 80% observed once, and the top ten hold over 11%. The sample taken for sequencing was PBMCs. The clonotype was recovered from a woman aged 25 to 39 in good health and CMV-seropositive. This chain links TRBV29-1 with TRBJ2-1; 7 bases are a match to TRBD1. This chain's CDR3 is CSVAFGTGASYNEQFF. The CDR3 bases are TGCAGCGTTGCGTTTGGAACAGGGGCTTCCTACAATGAGCAGTTCTTC.